This T cell receptor beta chain was sequenced for a study of control samples from healthy donors and cancer patients. Measured with immunoSEQ multiplex PCR; TCRdb has only the in-frame clones, and not every one. The repertoire has about 250,000 clones, over 70% of them found once; the top ten carry 10% to 15%. The receptor's source is a woman aged 55-70 years with lung cancer. The sequencing sample was made of PBMCs.

CDR3 nucleotide sequence: TGTGCCAGTAGTAATTCCTGGGGCCTACGGGATCAGCCCCAGCATTTT. This gives the protein CASSNSWGLRDQPQHF. This chain uses TRBV19 with TRBJ1-5; tentative D call: TRBD1 (5 bases). Germline V lookup: CDR1 LNHDA, CDR2 SQIVND (reference sequence). The CDR3 sequence is 16 residues long. Trimming pared 4 bases from V and 5 bases from J, leaving 18 bases between.